This T cell receptor (beta chain) originates from a study of blood T cell repertoires in COVID-19. TCRdb keeps only in-frame clones here, not all; method: immunoSEQ multiplex PCR. Here the sample spans roughly 130,000 clones, 84% being singletons. This CDR3 is 14 amino acids long. Per germline, CDR1 MDHEN and CDR2 SYDVKM. V shed 2 bases and J 9 bases; nucleotides not matched to a gene: 4. The rearrangement joins TRBV28 to TRBJ2-1; 10 nucleotides match TRBD2. The source material was PBMCs or T cells enriched from blood (not recorded which). This clonotype originated in a woman between 50 and 59 years old with acute COVID-19. Written as DNA, the CDR3 is TGTGCCAGCAGTTTAGGGACTAGCGTAAGTGAGCAGTTCTTC. As protein: CASSLGTSVSEQFF.